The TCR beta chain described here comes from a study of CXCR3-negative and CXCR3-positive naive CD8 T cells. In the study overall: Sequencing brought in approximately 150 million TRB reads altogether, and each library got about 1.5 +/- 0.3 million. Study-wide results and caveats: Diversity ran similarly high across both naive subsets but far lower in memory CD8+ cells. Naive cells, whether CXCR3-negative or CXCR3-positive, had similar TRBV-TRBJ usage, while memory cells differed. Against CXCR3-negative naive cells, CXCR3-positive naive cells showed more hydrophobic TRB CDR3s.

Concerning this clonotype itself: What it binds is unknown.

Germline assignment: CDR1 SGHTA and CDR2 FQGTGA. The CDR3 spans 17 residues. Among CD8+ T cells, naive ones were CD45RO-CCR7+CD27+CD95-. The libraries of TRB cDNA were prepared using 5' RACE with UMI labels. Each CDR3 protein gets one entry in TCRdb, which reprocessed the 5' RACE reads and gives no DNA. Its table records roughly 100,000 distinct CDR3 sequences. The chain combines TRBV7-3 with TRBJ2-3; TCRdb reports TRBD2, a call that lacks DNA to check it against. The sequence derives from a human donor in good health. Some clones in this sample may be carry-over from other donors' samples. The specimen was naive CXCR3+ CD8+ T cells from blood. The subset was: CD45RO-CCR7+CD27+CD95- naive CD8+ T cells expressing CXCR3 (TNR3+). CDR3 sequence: CASSLTGLAGDTDTQYF.